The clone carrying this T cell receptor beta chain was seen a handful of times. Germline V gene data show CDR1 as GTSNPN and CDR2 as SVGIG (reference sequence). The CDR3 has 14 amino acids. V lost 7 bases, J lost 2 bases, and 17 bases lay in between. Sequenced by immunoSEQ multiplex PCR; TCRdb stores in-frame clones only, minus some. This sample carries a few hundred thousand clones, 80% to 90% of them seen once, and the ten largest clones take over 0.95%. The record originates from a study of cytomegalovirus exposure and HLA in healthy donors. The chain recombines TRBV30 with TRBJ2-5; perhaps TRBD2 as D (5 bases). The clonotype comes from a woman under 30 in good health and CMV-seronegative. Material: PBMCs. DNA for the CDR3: TGTGCCTCCACCGTTGTACGGGATCAAGAGACCCAGTACTTC. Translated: CASTVVRDQETQYF. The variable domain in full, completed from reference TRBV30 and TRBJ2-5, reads SQTIHQWPATLVQPVGSPLSLECTVEGTSNPNLYWYRQAAGRGLQLLFYSVGIGQISSEVPQNLSASRPQDRQFILSSKKLLLSDSGFYLCASTVVRDQETQYFGPGTRLLVL.